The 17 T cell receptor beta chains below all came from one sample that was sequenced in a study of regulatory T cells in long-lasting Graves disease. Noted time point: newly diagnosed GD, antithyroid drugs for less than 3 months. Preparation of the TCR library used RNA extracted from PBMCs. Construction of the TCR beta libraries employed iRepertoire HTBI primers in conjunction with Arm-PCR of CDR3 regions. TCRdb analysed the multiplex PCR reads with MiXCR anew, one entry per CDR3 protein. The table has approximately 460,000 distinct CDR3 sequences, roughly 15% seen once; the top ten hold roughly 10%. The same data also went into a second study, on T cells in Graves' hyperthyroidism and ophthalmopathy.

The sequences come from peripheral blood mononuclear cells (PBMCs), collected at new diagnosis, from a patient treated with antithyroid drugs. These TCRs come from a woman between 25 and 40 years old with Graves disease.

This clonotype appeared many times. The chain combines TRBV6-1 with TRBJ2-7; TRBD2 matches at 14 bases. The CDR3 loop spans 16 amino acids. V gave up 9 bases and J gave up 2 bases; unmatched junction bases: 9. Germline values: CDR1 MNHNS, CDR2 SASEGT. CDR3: CASSGGTSGGTYEQYF. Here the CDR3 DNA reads TGTGCCAGTTCCGGGGGGACTAGCGGGGGAACCTACGAGCAGTACTTC.

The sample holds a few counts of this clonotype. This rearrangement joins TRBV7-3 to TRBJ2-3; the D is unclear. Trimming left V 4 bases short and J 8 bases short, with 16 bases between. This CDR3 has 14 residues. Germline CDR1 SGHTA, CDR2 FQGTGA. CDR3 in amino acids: CASSSRVGSSTQYF. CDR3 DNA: TGTGCCAGCAGCTCCCGGGTGGGATCAAGTACGCAGTATTTT.

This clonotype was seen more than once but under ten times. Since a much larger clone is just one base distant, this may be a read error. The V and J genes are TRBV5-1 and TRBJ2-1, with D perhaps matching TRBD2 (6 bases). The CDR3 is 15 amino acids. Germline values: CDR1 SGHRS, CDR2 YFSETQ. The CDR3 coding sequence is TGCGCCAGCAACTACGCGGGGATCTCCCACAATGAGCAGTTCTTC. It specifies CASNYAGISHNEQFF.

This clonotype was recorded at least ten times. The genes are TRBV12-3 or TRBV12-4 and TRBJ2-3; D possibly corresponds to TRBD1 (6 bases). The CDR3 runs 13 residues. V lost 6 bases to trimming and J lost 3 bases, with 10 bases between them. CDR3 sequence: CASSYRETDTQYF. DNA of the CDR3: TGTGCCAGCAGCTACAGGGAGACAGATACGCAGTATTTT.

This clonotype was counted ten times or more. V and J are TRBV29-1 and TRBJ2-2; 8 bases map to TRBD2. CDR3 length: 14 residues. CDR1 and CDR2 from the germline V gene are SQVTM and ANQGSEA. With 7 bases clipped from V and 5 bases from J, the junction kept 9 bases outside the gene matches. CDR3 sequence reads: CSGRAGGSTGELFF. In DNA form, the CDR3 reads TGCAGCGGACGGGCGGGAGGATCGACCGGGGAGCTGTTTTTT.

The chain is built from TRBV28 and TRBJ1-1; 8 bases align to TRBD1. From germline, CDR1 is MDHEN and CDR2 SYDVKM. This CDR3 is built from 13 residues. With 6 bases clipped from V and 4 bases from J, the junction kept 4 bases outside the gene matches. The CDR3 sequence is CASRTGVRTEAFF. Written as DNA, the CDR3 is TGTGCCAGCAGGACAGGGGTACGCACTGAAGCTTTCTTT.

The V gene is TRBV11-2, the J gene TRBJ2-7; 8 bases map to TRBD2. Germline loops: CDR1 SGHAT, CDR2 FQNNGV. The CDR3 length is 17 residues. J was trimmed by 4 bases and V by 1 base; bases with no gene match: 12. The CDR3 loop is CASSLGSGGAKEYEQYF. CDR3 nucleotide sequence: TGTGCCAGCAGCTTAGGCTCGGGGGGGGCGAAGGAATACGAGCAGTACTTC.

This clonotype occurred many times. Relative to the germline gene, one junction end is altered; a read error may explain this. The CDR3 reads CASSYASGRRDEQFF. DNA of the CDR3: TGCGCCAGCAGCTACGCTAGCGGGAGGAGGGATGAGCAATTCTTC. The chain has TRBV5-1 and TRBJ2-1; 11 bases map to TRBD2. Germline V lookup: CDR1 SGHRS, CDR2 YFSETQ. The CDR3 length is 15 residues.

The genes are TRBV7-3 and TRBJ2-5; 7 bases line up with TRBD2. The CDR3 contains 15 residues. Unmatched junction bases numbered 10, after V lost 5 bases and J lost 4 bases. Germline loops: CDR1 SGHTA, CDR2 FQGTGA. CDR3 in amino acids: CASSQGTIRRETQYF. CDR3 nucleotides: TGTGCCAGCAGCCAAGGGACTATTCGACGAGAGACCCAGTACTTC.

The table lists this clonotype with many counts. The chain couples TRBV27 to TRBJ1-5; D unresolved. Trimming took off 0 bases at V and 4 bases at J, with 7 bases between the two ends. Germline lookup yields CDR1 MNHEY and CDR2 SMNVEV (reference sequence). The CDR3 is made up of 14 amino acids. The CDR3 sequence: CASSLSWPNQPQHF. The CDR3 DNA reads TGTGCCAGCAGTTTATCTTGGCCTAATCAGCCCCAGCATTTT.

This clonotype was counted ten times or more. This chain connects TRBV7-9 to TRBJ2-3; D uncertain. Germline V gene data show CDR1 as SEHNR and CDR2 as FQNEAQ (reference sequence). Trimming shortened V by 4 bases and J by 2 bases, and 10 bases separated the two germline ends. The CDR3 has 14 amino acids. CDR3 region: CASSYTDLTDTQYF. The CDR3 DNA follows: TGTGCCAGCAGCTACACGGACCTCACAGATACGCAGTATTTT.

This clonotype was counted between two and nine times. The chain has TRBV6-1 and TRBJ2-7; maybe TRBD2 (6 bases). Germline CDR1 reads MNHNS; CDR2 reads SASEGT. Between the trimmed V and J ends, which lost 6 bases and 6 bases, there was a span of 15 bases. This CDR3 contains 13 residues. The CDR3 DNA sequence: TGTGCCAGCAGCGGAGGGCCTTCAGTCGAGCAGTACTTC. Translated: CASSGGPSVEQYF.

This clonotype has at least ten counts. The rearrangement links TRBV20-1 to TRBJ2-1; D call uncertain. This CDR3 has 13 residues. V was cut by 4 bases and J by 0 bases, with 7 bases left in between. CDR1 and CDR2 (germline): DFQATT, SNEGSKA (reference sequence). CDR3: CSATGSSYNEQFF. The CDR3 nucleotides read TGCAGTGCTACCGGGTCCTCCTACAATGAGCAGTTCTTC.

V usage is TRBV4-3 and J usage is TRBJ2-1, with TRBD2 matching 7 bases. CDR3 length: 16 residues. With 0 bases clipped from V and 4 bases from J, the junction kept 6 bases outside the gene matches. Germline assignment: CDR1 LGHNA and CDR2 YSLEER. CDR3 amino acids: CASSQDGLGGYNEQFF. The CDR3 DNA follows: TGCGCCAGCAGCCAAGACGGCCTCGGGGGGTACAATGAGCAGTTCTTC.

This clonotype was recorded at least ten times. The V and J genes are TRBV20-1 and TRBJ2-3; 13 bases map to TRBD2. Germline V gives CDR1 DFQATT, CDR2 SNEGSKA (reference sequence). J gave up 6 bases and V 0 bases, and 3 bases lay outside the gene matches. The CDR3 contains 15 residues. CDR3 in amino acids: CSARDTSGRGDTQYF. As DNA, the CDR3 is TGCAGTGCTAGAGATACTAGCGGGAGGGGGGATACGCAGTATTTT.

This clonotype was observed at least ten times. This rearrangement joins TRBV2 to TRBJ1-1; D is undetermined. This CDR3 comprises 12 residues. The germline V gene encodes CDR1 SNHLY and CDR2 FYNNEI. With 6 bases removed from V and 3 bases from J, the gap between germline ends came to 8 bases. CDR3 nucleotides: TGTGCCAGCAGACAAGGGCACACTGAAGCTTTCTTT. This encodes CASRQGHTEAFF.

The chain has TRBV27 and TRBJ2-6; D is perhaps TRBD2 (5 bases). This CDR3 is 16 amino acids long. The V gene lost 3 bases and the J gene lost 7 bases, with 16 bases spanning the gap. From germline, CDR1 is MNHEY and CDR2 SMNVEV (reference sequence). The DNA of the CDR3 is TGTGCCAGCAGTTTTGGAGGAGACCATCTAGCCAACGTCCTGACTTTC. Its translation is CASSFGGDHLANVLTF.